Listed below are T cell receptor beta chains from one sample, sequenced in a study of read filtering for tumor transcriptome and immune sequencing. MiXCR was run by TCRdb on the reads, yielding one entry per CDR3 protein. The table shows approximately 58,000 distinct CDR3 sequences, with 20% to 25% occurring only once. Sequencing was carried out using a population of CD138-negative cells sorted from bone marrow. The receptor source for this set is a donor aged 40 or over with multiple myeloma. Both conserved end residues are part of each CDR3. The D gene is left open where the match is weak. The size entry gives once, few or many counts, or a class when the clone is expanded.

few	TRBJ2-5	TRBV29-1	TRBD1	TGCAGCGTTAAGGACAGGATGTCCCAAGAGACCCAGTACTTC	CSVKDRMSQETQYF
medium-sized	TRBJ2-1	TRBV11-1	TRBD2	TGTGCCAGCAGCGGTGGACTAGCGGGGTTGAATAATGAGCAGTTCTTC	CASSGGLAGLNNEQFF
many	TRBJ1-2	TRBV28	.	TGTGCCAGCAGTCCGCCGGACCTGATAGCTAACTATGGCTACACCTTC	CASSPPDLIANYGYTF
many	TRBJ2-1	TRBV29-1	.	TGCAGCGTTGTTCTCCGGGAGCGCGTCAATGAGCAGTTCTTC	CSVVLRERVNEQFF
medium-sized	TRBJ2-1	TRBV6-5	.	TGTGCCAGCAGTCCTAGACAGGTGGAAGTGAATGAGCAGTTCTTC	CASSPRQVEVNEQFF
many	TRBJ2-3	TRBV6-5	.	TGTGCCAGCAGTTACGTGGATACGCAGTATTTT	CASSYVDTQYF
many	TRBJ1-5	TRBV24-1	.	TGTGCCACCAGTGATTTGGTTAGCAATCAGCCCCAGCATTTT	CATSDLVSNQPQHF
many	TRBJ2-5	TRBV20-1	.	TGCAGTGCTAGGGGGAGGGGGTACCAAGAGACCCAGTACTTC	CSARGRGYQETQYF
many	TRBJ2-2	TRBV28	.	TGTGCCAGCAGTTCGACGCGACGGACCGGGGAGCTGTTTTTT	CASSSTRRTGELFF
many	TRBJ2-1	TRBV2	.	TGTGCCAGCAGTGGTTTTACCCGGACGGAAAACAATGAGCAGTTCTTC	CASSGFTRTENNEQFF